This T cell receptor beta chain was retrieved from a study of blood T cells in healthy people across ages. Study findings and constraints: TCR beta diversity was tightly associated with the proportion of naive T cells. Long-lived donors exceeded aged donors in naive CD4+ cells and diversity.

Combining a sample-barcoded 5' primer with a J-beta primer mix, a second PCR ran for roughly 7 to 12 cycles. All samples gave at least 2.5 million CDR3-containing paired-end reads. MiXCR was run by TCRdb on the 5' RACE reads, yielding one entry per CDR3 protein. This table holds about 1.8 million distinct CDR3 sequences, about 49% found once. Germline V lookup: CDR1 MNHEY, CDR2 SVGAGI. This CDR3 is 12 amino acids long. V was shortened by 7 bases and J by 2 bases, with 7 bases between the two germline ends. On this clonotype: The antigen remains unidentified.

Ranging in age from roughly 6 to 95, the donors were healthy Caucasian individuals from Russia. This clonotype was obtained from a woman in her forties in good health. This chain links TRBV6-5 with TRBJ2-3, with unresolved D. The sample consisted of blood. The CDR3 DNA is TGTGCCAGCAAAGATTACACAGATACGCAGTATTTT. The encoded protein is CASKDYTDTQYF.